The next 23 T cell receptor beta chains were all read from a single sample in a study of shared clonotypes between healthy human individuals. Assay: immunoSEQ multiplex PCR; the TCRdb copy retains only in-frame clones and omits some. The sample holds some 580,000 clones; less than 98% are singletons and the top ten take 0.057%. The source material was naive CD4+ T cells sorted from blood. Subset defined: CD45RA+ positively selected. These receptors were obtained from a woman in her thirties in good health.

This chain joins TRBV6-5 and TRBJ1-1; D possibly corresponds to TRBD1 (5 bases). CDR1 MNHEY and CDR2 SVGAGI come from the germline V gene. V shed 4 bases and J shed 5 bases, with 17 bases lying between them. The CDR3 loop spans 15 amino acids. DNA for the CDR3: TGTGCCAGCAGTTCCGTGGGCATCGGGGGGACTGAAGCTTTCTTT. Its protein product is CASSSVGIGGTEAFF.

The V gene is TRBV6-6, the J gene TRBJ2-6; D remains ambiguous. The CDR3 extends over 12 amino acids. V was clipped by 10 bases and J by 3 bases, with 7 bases between them. CDR1 MNHNY and CDR2 SVGAGI come from the germline V gene (reference sequence). CDR3 residues: CAISFGANVLTF. DNA of the CDR3: TGTGCCATATCATTTGGGGCCAACGTCCTGACTTTC.

V usage is TRBV5-1 and J usage is TRBJ2-2; weak D call: TRBD2 (6 bases). The CDR3 sequence is 15 residues long. Germline V gene lookup returns CDR1 SGHRS and CDR2 YFSETQ. V lost 0 bases, J lost 7 bases, and 13 bases lay in between. CDR3 residues: CASSLVSGRGGELFF. The CDR3 DNA sequence: TGCGCCAGCAGCTTGGTTAGCGGACGCGGCGGGGAGCTGTTTTTT.

This chain uses TRBV28 with TRBJ1-1, with a weak D call TRBD1 (5 bases). Trimming took off 3 bases at V and 3 bases at J, with 20 bases between the two ends. The CDR3 length is 17 residues. The germline CDR1 and CDR2 sequences are MDHEN and SYDVKM. CDR3 sequence reads: CASSLGRFWQGYTEAFF. The CDR3 nucleotides are TGTGCCAGCAGTTTGGGCCGCTTTTGGCAGGGTTACACTGAAGCTTTCTTT.

The chain recombines TRBV7-9 with TRBJ1-4, with D unresolved. Looked up from germline, CDR1 is SEHNR and CDR2 is FQNEAQ (reference sequence). The CDR3 length is 13 residues. Trimming stripped 5 bases from V and 7 bases from J, with 11 bases between. In nucleotides, the CDR3 is TGTGCCAGCAGCGGTGACATAGGTGAAAAACTGTTTTTT. Translating gives CASSGDIGEKLFF.

The chain recombines TRBV28 with TRBJ2-1; D unresolved. The CDR3 runs 12 residues. Germline V CDR1 and CDR2: MDHEN, SYDVKM. The V and J ends lost 6 bases and 9 bases respectively, with 12 bases between them. This CDR3 is CASRSSVGEQFF. CDR3 bases: TGTGCCAGCAGGTCTAGTGTTGGTGAGCAGTTCTTC.

V is TRBV25-1 and J is TRBJ1-5; maybe TRBD1 (5 bases). The CDR3 runs 13 residues. V lost 5 bases and J lost 3, with 8 bases in between. CDR1 MGHDK and CDR2 SYGVNS come from the germline V gene. The CDR3 sequence is CASSTGSNQPQHF. The CDR3 coding sequence is TGTGCCAGCAGTACAGGTTCCAATCAGCCCCAGCATTTT.

This chain joins TRBV19 and TRBJ1-1; 7 bases are a match to TRBD1. CDR3 length equals 15 residues. The junction had 15 bases not matched to a gene; V was cut back by 7 bases and J by 7 bases. Germline V gives CDR1 LNHDA, CDR2 SQIVND (reference sequence). CDR3 protein: CASNSPGTDHFEAFF. The CDR3 DNA sequence: TGTGCCAGTAACTCTCCCGGGACAGATCACTTTGAAGCTTTCTTT.

A note on this clone: Other nucleotide sequences from this sample produce the same CDR3. The CDR3 DNA reads TGCGCCAGCAGCTTGGACGGGTACGAGCAGTACTTC. Translation gives CASSLDGYEQYF. The chain joins TRBV5-1 to TRBJ2-7; D gene ambiguous. V lost 0 bases and J 4 bases, leaving 5 bases between the germline ends. The germline V gene encodes CDR1 SGHRS and CDR2 YFSETQ. CDR3 size: 12 residues.

The rearrangement joins TRBV28 to TRBJ1-4, with D hard to call. CDR1 MDHEN and CDR2 SYDVKM come from the germline V gene. Trimming shortened V by 4 bases and J by 5 bases, and 11 bases separated the two germline ends. This CDR3 region has 14 residues. CDR3 loop: CASSYRARNEKLFF. The CDR3 nucleotides are TGTGCCAGCAGTTATCGGGCGAGAAATGAAAAACTGTTTTTT.

The chain couples TRBV4-1 to TRBJ1-4, with D hard to call. V was shortened by 1 base and J by 3 bases, with 15 bases between the two germline ends. Germline lookup yields CDR1 MGHRA and CDR2 YSYEKL. The CDR3 has 17 amino acids. DNA of the CDR3: TGCGCCAGCAGCCAAGTGAGGGTCTGGTTGGCTAATGAAAAACTGTTTTTT. Translation: CASSQVRVWLANEKLFF.

The CDR3 sequence is CASSLPKLKTGLNTEAFF. Written as DNA, the CDR3 is TGTGCCAGCAGCTTACCAAAATTAAAGACAGGGCTTAACACTGAAGCTTTCTTT. V and J are TRBV7-9 and TRBJ1-1, with 7 bases identical to TRBD1. V dropped 2 bases and J dropped 2; count of bases not matched to a gene: 14. The CDR3 spans 18 residues. In germline, CDR1 is SEHNR, CDR2 FQNEAQ (reference sequence).

The rearrangement uses TRBV5-1 and TRBJ2-3; D is ambiguous. Germline CDR1 SGHRS, CDR2 YFSETQ. The CDR3 extends over 12 amino acids. Trimming took off 0 bases at V and 8 bases at J, with 7 bases between the two ends. This chain's CDR3 is CASSLGGRTQYF. CDR3 DNA: TGCGCCAGCAGCTTGGGTGGACGTACGCAGTATTTT.

This rearrangement joins TRBV7-7 to TRBJ2-7; D remains ambiguous. CDR1 is SSHAT, CDR2 FNYEAQ, per germline (reference sequence). CDR3 length equals 16 residues. V was clipped by 1 base and J by 2 bases, with 15 bases between them. CDR3 in amino acids: CASSLGPFTKTYEQYF. CDR3 coding DNA: TGTGCCAGCAGCTTAGGGCCATTTACAAAGACCTACGAGCAGTACTTC.

This clone appeared a single time. The genes are TRBV7-9 and TRBJ2-7; 9 nucleotides line up with TRBD2. Per germline, CDR1 SEHNR and CDR2 FQNEAQ (reference sequence). Losses at the gene ends were 4 bases for V and 2 bases for J; bases not matched to a gene: 6. The CDR3 has 15 amino acids. This CDR3 reads CASSYTGTSTYEQYF. DNA for the CDR3: TGTGCCAGCAGCTACACCGGGACTAGCACCTACGAGCAGTACTTC.

J is TRBJ2-7 and V is TRBV28, with D perhaps matching TRBD2 (6 bases). V lost 3 bases, J lost 0 bases, and 12 bases lay in between. Germline loops: CDR1 MDHEN, CDR2 SYDVKM. The CDR3 runs to 15 residues. The CDR3 loop is CASSLRRGSSYEQYF. The CDR3 nucleotides read TGTGCCAGCAGTTTGCGACGGGGGAGCTCCTACGAGCAGTACTTC.

The rearrangement links TRBV9 to TRBJ2-6; 11 nucleotides line up with TRBD1. V gave up 1 base and J gave up 4 bases; unmatched junction bases: 7. The CDR3 length is 18 residues. From germline, CDR1 is SGDLS and CDR2 YYNGEE. In DNA, the CDR3 is TGTGCCAGCAGCGTACGCGGACAGGGGGCGCGGGGGGCCAACGTCCTGACTTTC. Protein: CASSVRGQGARGANVLTF.

The V and J genes are TRBV19 and TRBJ1-5; D is unclear. Germline-derived CDR1 and CDR2 are LNHDA and SQIVND (reference sequence). The germline V and J ends were trimmed by 5 bases and 0 bases, with 11 bases remaining between them. CDR3 size: 15 residues. Written as DNA, the CDR3 is TGTGCCAGTAGTCCAGGACTGAATAGCAATCAGCCCCAGCATTTT. Its protein is CASSPGLNSNQPQHF.

The chain employs TRBV15 and TRBJ2-7; no reliable D call. CDR1 and CDR2 (germline): LNHNV, YYDKDF (reference sequence). Trimming shortened V by 8 bases and J by 3 bases, and 17 bases separated the two germline ends. This CDR3 is 14 amino acids long. CDR3 nucleotides: TGTGCCACCGGAAAGAATGACCGATTCTACGAGCAGTACTTC. Its protein product is CATGKNDRFYEQYF. The full variable domain, in which reference TRBV15 and TRBJ2-7 provide the parts outside the CDR3, is DAMVIQNPRYQVTQFGKPVTLSCSQTLNHNVMYWYQQKSSQAPKLLFHYYDKDFNNEADTPDNFQSRRPNTSFCFLDIRSPGLGDTAMYLCATGKNDRFYEQYFGPGTRLTVT.

The chain is built from TRBV9 and TRBJ2-7; 8 bases fit TRBD2. Germline V CDR1 and CDR2: SGDLS, YYNGEE. V dropped 0 bases and J dropped 6; count of bases not matched to a gene: 2. This CDR3 region has 13 residues. This CDR3 is CASSVVTSGEQYF. DNA for the CDR3: TGTGCCAGCAGCGTAGTAACTAGCGGCGAGCAGTACTTC.

This clone occurred once. V gene TRBV6-6 combines with J gene TRBJ2-7, with TRBD2 as a possible D gene (5 bases). The ends were cut back, 7 bases at V and 3 bases at J, with 13 bases in the middle. CDR3 size: 13 residues. The germline CDR1 and CDR2 sequences are MNHNY and SVGAGI (reference sequence). CDR3 protein: CASTASSVYEQYF. The CDR3 DNA follows: TGTGCCAGCACAGCTAGCTCCGTCTACGAGCAGTACTTC.

The V and J genes are TRBV12-2 and TRBJ2-3; TRBD2, the table's D call, was not compared with the DNA. TRBV12-2 is flagged as a pseudogene. The CDR3 contains 17 residues. The CDR3 DNA is TGTGCAAGTCGCTTGAGGACTAGCGGGAGGTGGACAGATACGCAGTATTTT. It translates to CASRLRTSGRWTDTQYF.

The rearrangement links TRBV10-3 to TRBJ2-7, with D hard to call. Germline CDR1 reads ENHRY; CDR2 reads SYGVKD. CDR3 length: 16 residues. Trimming took off 6 bases at V and 0 bases at J, with 18 bases between the two ends. The CDR3 nucleotides read TGTGCCATCAGGGACCCCCGGACCTCAAGCTCCTACGAGCAGTACTTC. Its translation: CAIRDPRTSSSYEQYF.